This is a list of T cell receptor beta chains from one sample in a study of T cells in Graves' hyperthyroidism and ophthalmopathy. From the multiplex PCR reads, TCRdb called clonotypes with MiXCR, one entry per CDR3 protein. The repertoire has fewer than 400,000 distinct CDR3 sequences, 15% to 20% of them found once; the top ten carry roughly 31%. Source material: blood. These receptors all come from a man under 40 with Graves' hyperthyroidism. Each CDR3 is given with its conserved first and last residue. D genes are given only for firm matches. Expanded clones get a size class; other rows say once, few or many, or leave the size out.

j_gene,v_gene,abundance,len,d_gene,CDR3nt,CDR3aa
TRBJ2-7,TRBV3-1,-,17,TRBD2,TGTGCCAGCAGCCCCGCGGGGGGAGGGGGAACAACCTACGAGCAGTACTTC,CASSPAGGGGTTYEQYF
TRBJ1-2,TRBV12-3/TRBV12-4,many,13,-,TGTGCCAGCAGTTTAGGGGTGCCGGGCGGCTACACCTTC,CASSLGVPGGYTF
TRBJ2-5,TRBV6-2/TRBV6-3,-,14,-,TGTGCCAGCAGCCTACGGGTGGACCAAGAGACCCAGTACTTC,CASSLRVDQETQYF
TRBJ2-7,TRBV7-9,-,17,-,TGTGCCAGCAGCCCACCAAATCGTAGCGGCCACCCCTACGAGCAGTACTTC,CASSPPNRSGHPYEQYF
TRBJ2-7,TRBV7-9,-,14,TRBD1,TGTGCCAGCAGCTATACCGGGACAGCTTACGAGCAGTACTTC,CASSYTGTAYEQYF
TRBJ1-1,TRBV27,-,15,-,TGTGCCAGCAGTCCTAACGGGGCAGGGAACACTGAAGCTTTCTTT,CASSPNGAGNTEAFF
TRBJ1-2,TRBV18,-,12,-,TGTGCCAGCTCACCAGAAGGAGATGGCTACACCTTC,CASSPEGDGYTF
TRBJ2-1,TRBV19,few,16,TRBD2,TGTGCCAGTATAACGCGGGCTAGCGGGAGTTACAATGAGCAGTTCTTC,CASITRASGSYNEQFF
TRBJ2-1,TRBV4-2,-,16,TRBD2,TGTGCCAGCAGCCAAGATTTGCGGGAGTACTGGAGTGAGCAGTTCTTC,CASSQDLREYWSEQFF
TRBJ2-1,TRBV3-1,many,15,-,TGTGCCAGCAGCCCAGCGGAAGTCGCCTACAATGAGCAGTTCTTC,CASSPAEVAYNEQFF
TRBJ2-2,TRBV10-3,many,13,-,TGTGCCATCAGTGAGTCCGGATCCGGGGAGCTGTTTTTT,CAISESGSGELFF
TRBJ1-4,TRBV12-3/TRBV12-4,-,17,-,TGTGCCAGCACTGGGGTATCGGGTCCCGCAACTAATGAAAAACTGTTTTTT,CASTGVSGPATNEKLFF
TRBJ1-6,TRBV18,many,14,-,TGTGCCAGCTCACCAGAGGGACAAGGATCACCCCTCCACTTT,CASSPEGQGSPLHF
TRBJ1-1,TRBV19,-,14,-,TGTGCCAGTAGTCGTCGGGGTTCAAGAACTGAAGTTTTCTTT,CASSRRGSRTEVFF
TRBJ1-1,TRBV7-9,many,14,-,TGTGCCAGCAGCTTAGTACGGATGGGGTCTGAAGCTTTCTTT,CASSLVRMGSEAFF
TRBJ2-1,TRBV25-1,few,14,-,TGTGCCAGCAGTACCCGGACTACCTACAATGAGCAGTTCTTC,CASSTRTTYNEQFF
TRBJ2-7,TRBV12-3/TRBV12-4,many,14,-,TGTGCCAGCAGTTTCGGAGAAAGCGATTACGAGCAGTACTTC,CASSFGESDYEQYF
TRBJ2-7,TRBV29-1,few,13,-,TGCAGCGCCCCCGGCATGGGGGGAGACGAGCAGTACTTC,CSAPGMGGDEQYF
TRBJ2-4,TRBV13,many,15,-,TGTGCCAGCAGCCTAACCGGGGTAGCCAAAAACATTCAGTACTTC,CASSLTGVAKNIQYF
TRBJ2-5,TRBV5-1,many,14,TRBD2,TGCGCCAGCAGCTGGTCCGGGAGGGCCGAGACCCAGTACTTC,CASSWSGRAETQYF
TRBJ2-1,TRBV12-3/TRBV12-4,-,15,TRBD1,TGTGCCAGCGCCCGGGACAGTTTAACCTACAATGAGCAGTTCTTC,CASARDSLTYNEQFF
TRBJ1-1,TRBV29-1,many,12,-,TGCAGCGTTGCTGGCAAGGCCACTGAAGCTTTCTTT,CSVAGKATEAFF
TRBJ2-1,TRBV28,many,16,TRBD1,TGTGCCAGCAGTTTAGGGCAGGGGGCAAGCTACAATGAGCAGTTCTTC,CASSLGQGASYNEQFF
TRBJ2-1,TRBV11-3,many,18,TRBD2,TGTGCCGGCAGCTTAGATTCCTGGGGCCAGCTAGCGGGAGGTGTGCAGTTCTTC,CAGSLDSWGQLAGGVQFF
TRBJ2-5,TRBV5-1,few,16,-,TGCGCCAGCAGCCCTGAGAGTGGACAAGGGAGGGAGACCCAGTACTTC,CASSPESGQGRETQYF
TRBJ2-3,TRBV29-1,many,11,-,TGCAGCGTTGATAAGACGGGTACGCAGTATTTT,CSVDKTGTQYF